What follows are 26 T cell receptor beta chains derived from one specimen sequenced in a study of regulatory T cells in long-lasting Graves disease. The time point denotes: newly diagnosed GD, antithyroid drugs for less than 3 months. PBMCs were the source of the RNA used for TCR sequencing. Both iRepertoire HTBI primers and Arm-PCR of CDR3 regions were used to build the TCR beta libraries. TCRdb reprocessed the multiplex PCR reads via MiXCR and lists one record per CDR3 protein. The sample lists 400,000 to 550,000 distinct CDR3 sequences; about a sixth were seen once. These same records also appear under a second study, on T cells in Graves' hyperthyroidism and ophthalmopathy.

Sequencing was performed on peripheral blood mononuclear cells (PBMCs), taken at new diagnosis, from a patient treated with antithyroid drugs. The origin of the receptors is a woman aged 25-40 years with Graves disease.

The V call is TRBV7-9, the J call TRBJ1-5; D may be TRBD1 (5 bases). The V end lost 2 bases, the J end lost 9 bases, and 14 bases lay between the germline ends. This CDR3 comprises 14 residues. Germline V gene data show CDR1 as SEHNR and CDR2 as FQNEAQ (reference sequence). CDR3 loop: CASSLTGDGGPQHF. The CDR3 coding sequence is TGTGCCAGCAGCTTAACCGGGGACGGCGGGCCCCAGCATTTT.

This clonotype was detected ten times or more. J is TRBJ2-5 and V is TRBV28; TRBD1 matches 8 bases. V lost 6 bases, J lost 4 bases, and 7 bases stayed unmatched. CDR1 and CDR2 (germline): MDHEN, SYDVKM. The CDR3 is made up of 14 amino acids. CDR3 sequence (DNA): TGTGCCAGCAGCCAACAGGGGGTCTTAGAGACCCAGTACTTC. Encoded protein: CASSQQGVLETQYF.

This clonotype was seen at least ten times. V usage is TRBV7-9 and J usage is TRBJ2-5, with D tentatively TRBD2 (5 bases). The CDR3 extends over 14 amino acids. Germline assignment: CDR1 SEHNR and CDR2 FQNEAQ (reference sequence). The V end lost 4 bases, the J end lost 7 bases, and 16 bases lay between the germline ends. In DNA, the CDR3 is TGTGCCAGCAGCTCCGGGGTCCAGAGCGCGACCCAGTACTTC. Translated: CASSSGVQSATQYF.

This clonotype was detected many times. The chain uses TRBV11-1 and TRBJ1-1; TRBD1 agrees at 8 bases. Germline V gene sequence: CDR1 SGHAT, CDR2 FQDESV (reference sequence). The V and J ends lost 1 base and 11 bases, in that order; junction bases with no gene match: 6. The CDR3 length is 13 residues. CDR3 bases: TGTGCCAGCAGCTTAGGAGTGACAGGGGATGCTTTCTTT. It yields the protein CASSLGVTGDAFF.

In this sample, this clonotype turned up many times. The gene calls are TRBV20-1 and TRBJ1-1, with D unclear. This CDR3 has 13 amino acids. Germline V gene sequence: CDR1 DFQATT, CDR2 SNEGSKA (reference sequence). V was cut by 3 bases and J by 0 bases, with 8 bases left in between. CDR3 nucleotide sequence: TGCAGTGCTAGGACATTCTTGAACACTGAAGCTTTCTTT. Its translation: CSARTFLNTEAFF.

This clonotype was observed a handful of times. Just one base apart from a much larger clone, this may be a read error. The chain links TRBV7-2 to TRBJ2-3, with D unclear. The end of the DNA aligns better with TRBJ2-1, so the J call may be wrong. The CDR3 loop spans 16 amino acids. Germline V gene sequence: CDR1 SGHTA, CDR2 FQGNSA. The CDR3 loop reads CASSLGARARWNEQFF. CDR3 bases: TGTGCCAGCAGCTTAGGGGCTAGGGCCAGATGGAATGAGCAGTTCTTC.

This clonotype was observed at least ten times. The chain employs TRBV28 and TRBJ2-2, with D unresolved. Germline-derived CDR1 and CDR2 are MDHEN and SYDVKM. The CDR3 sequence is 13 residues long. The ends were cut back, 6 bases at V and 6 bases at J, with 11 bases in the middle. CDR3 sequence: CASRRDPPGELFF. CDR3 DNA: TGTGCCAGCAGACGTGACCCGCCCGGGGAGCTGTTTTTT.

The chain links TRBV5-4 to TRBJ2-7, with TRBD1 identical over 9 bases. Trimming removed 0 bases from V and 3 bases from J; junction bases left unmatched: 4. The CDR3 has 15 residues. CDR1 and CDR2 (germline): SGHNT, YYREEE (reference sequence). The CDR3 DNA reads TGTGCCAGCAGCTTGGATACAGGGGGCCACTACGAGCAGTACTTC. It codes for CASSLDTGGHYEQYF. Based on the CDR3 plus reference TRBV5-4 and TRBJ2-7, the full variable domain is ETGVTQSPTHLIKTRGQQVTLRCSSQSGHNTVSWYQQALGQGPQFIFQYYREEENGRGNFPPRFSGLQFPNYSSELNVNALELDDSALYLCASSLDTGGHYEQYFGPGTRLTVT.

Ten or more counts support this clonotype. The chain combines TRBV11-2 with TRBJ2-4; 9 bases fit TRBD1. Germline trimming cut 5 bases from V and 6 bases from J; bases unmatched to any gene: 8. The V gene's germline CDR1 is SGHAT and CDR2 FQNNGV. The CDR3 is 15 amino acids. The DNA for the CDR3 is TGTGCCAGCAGCCCCTCCCCGGGACAGGGAAACATTCAGTACTTC. It specifies CASSPSPGQGNIQYF. Filled out from reference TRBV11-2 and TRBJ2-4, the complete variable domain reads EAGVAQSPRYKIIEKRQSVAFWCNPISGHATLYWYQQILGQGPKLLIQFQNNGVVDDSQLPKDRFSAERLKGVDSTLKIQPAKLEDSAVYLCASSPSPGQGNIQYFGAGTRLSVL.

This clonotype was seen at least ten times. The chain employs TRBV9 and TRBJ2-5, with TRBD2 identical over 8 bases. After removal of 0 bases from V and 5 bases from J, the junction contained 9 bases not matched to a gene. This CDR3 spans 16 amino acids. Germline V gene lookup returns CDR1 SGDLS and CDR2 YYNGEE. The CDR3 loop reads CASSVAPGLAGETQYF. In DNA form, the CDR3 reads TGTGCCAGCAGCGTAGCTCCCGGACTAGCCGGCGAGACCCAGTACTTC.

This chain links TRBV7-9 with TRBJ1-4, with D hard to call. In germline, CDR1 is SEHNR, CDR2 FQNEAQ (reference sequence). The V and J ends lost 5 bases and 4 bases respectively, with 14 bases between them. This CDR3 spans 15 amino acids. The CDR3 DNA follows: TGTGCCAGCAGCAGTCCATGGGCGCTTAATGAAAAACTGTTTTTT. Its translation is CASSSPWALNEKLFF.

This clonotype showed up many times. The chain uses TRBV28 and TRBJ2-7, with D perhaps matching TRBD1 (7 bases). In germline, CDR1 is MDHEN, CDR2 SYDVKM. This CDR3 is 14 amino acids long. The V and J ends lost 7 bases and 4 bases respectively, with 17 bases between them. The CDR3 reads CASTPGGTAYEQYF. The CDR3 DNA is TGTGCCAGCACCCCCGGAGGGACAGCTTACGAGCAGTACTTC.

This clonotype was picked up a small number of times. The chain combines TRBV28 with TRBJ2-7; TRBD1 agrees at 9 bases. V was pared by 10 bases and J by 4 bases, with 11 bases of the junction left unmatched. CDR3 length equals 14 residues. Germline V CDR1 and CDR2: MDHEN, SYDVKM. CDR3 bases: TGTGCCACTGGCTCGGGACAGGGTTTGTACGAGCAGTACTTC. Residues: CATGSGQGLYEQYF.

This clonotype has a count of ten or more. The genes are TRBV27 and TRBJ1-1; 9 bases align to TRBD1. V dropped 5 bases and J dropped 12; count of bases not matched to a gene: 13. Germline CDR1 reads MNHEY; CDR2 reads SMNVEV (reference sequence). The CDR3 totals 14 residues. The CDR3 here is CASSKQGAQGISFF. CDR3 sequence (DNA): TGTGCCAGCAGTAAACAGGGGGCGCAGGGAATCTCTTTCTTT.

This clonotype was observed many times. The gene calls are TRBV28 and TRBJ2-7; 7 positions match TRBD1. CDR3 length: 13 residues. Looked up from germline, CDR1 is MDHEN and CDR2 is SYDVKM. J was trimmed by 1 base and V by 7 bases; bases with no gene match: 4. The CDR3 DNA sequence: TGTGCCAGCAAAGGGACAGAGTCCTACGAGCAGTACTTC. Translated, it gives CASKGTESYEQYF.

This clonotype occurred a few times. V usage is TRBV19 and J usage is TRBJ2-7; no definite D call. This CDR3 region has 13 residues. Germline V gene lookup returns CDR1 LNHDA and CDR2 SQIVND (reference sequence). The V end was cut by 2 bases, the J end by 2 bases, with 7 bases between. As DNA, the CDR3 is TGTGCCAGTAGTATAACCCCAGCCTACGAGCAGTACTTC. Residues: CASSITPAYEQYF.

There are many counts of this clonotype. The chain combines TRBV12-5 with TRBJ2-1, with D unclear. Trimming removed 6 bases at V and 4 bases at J, with 10 bases between. Germline V CDR1 and CDR2: LGHNT, FRNRAP. The CDR3 has 13 residues. CDR3 nucleotides: TGTGCTAGTGGCGAGGAACCGTACAATGAGCAGTTCTTC. Translated: CASGEEPYNEQFF.

This clonotype turned up a few times. The chain combines TRBV7-2 with TRBJ2-2, with 7 bases lining up with TRBD2. From germline, CDR1 is SGHTA and CDR2 FQGNSA. The ends lost 2 bases at V and 1 base at J; junction bases unmatched: 10. CDR3 size: 18 residues. CDR3 protein: CASSLNPRGGRNTGELFF. For the CDR3, the DNA is TGTGCCAGCAGCTTAAACCCGCGCGGCGGGAGGAACACCGGGGAGCTGTTTTTT.

The rearrangement uses TRBV6-5 and TRBJ2-3; TRBD1 is a possible D gene (5 bases). The germline CDR1 and CDR2 sequences are MNHEY and SVGAGI. Trimming pared 2 bases from V and 4 bases from J, leaving 13 bases between. There are 15 residues in the CDR3. The CDR3: CASSYGQGIADTQYF. The CDR3 DNA is TGTGCCAGCAGTTACGGCCAGGGAATCGCAGATACGCAGTATTTT.

Ten or more counts support this clonotype. The chain recombines TRBV10-3 with TRBJ2-7; maybe TRBD1 (6 bases). The CDR3 consists of 14 residues. The V gene's germline CDR1 is ENHRY and CDR2 SYGVKD. V was shortened by 2 bases and J by 0 bases, with 8 bases between the two germline ends. The CDR3 DNA is TGTGCCATCAGTGAGACAGGGAGCTCCTACGAGCAGTACTTC. It codes for CAISETGSSYEQYF.

This clonotype appeared many times. The chain links TRBV7-9 to TRBJ2-1, with TRBD2 matching over 12 bases. V shed 8 bases and J 7 bases; nucleotides not matched to a gene: 9. Germline CDR1 SEHNR, CDR2 FQNEAQ (reference sequence). This CDR3 region has 15 residues. The CDR3 sequence is CASRLAGDPRNEQFF. CDR3 DNA: TGTGCCAGCCGACTAGCGGGAGACCCACGGAATGAGCAGTTCTTC. Looking up the rest from reference TRBV7-9 and TRBJ2-1 gives the full variable domain: DTGVSQNPRHKITKRGQNVTFRCDPISEHNRLYWYRQTLGQGPEFLTYFQNEAQLEKSRLLSDRFSAERPKGSFSTLEIQRTEQGDSAMYLCASRLAGDPRNEQFFGPGTRLTVL.

This clonotype has more than one count but fewer than ten. This chain joins TRBV7-9 and TRBJ2-1; 7 bases line up with TRBD2. CDR1 and CDR2 (germline): SEHNR, FQNEAQ (reference sequence). This CDR3 is 17 amino acids long. With 2 bases clipped from V and 0 bases from J, the junction kept 7 bases outside the gene matches. CDR3 nucleotides: TGTGCCAGCAGCTTATCGGGGGGTGGAAGCTCCTACAATGAGCAGTTCTTC. Encoded protein: CASSLSGGGSSYNEQFF.

In this sample, this clonotype turned up many times. This chain joins TRBV3-1 and TRBJ1-1; weak D call: TRBD1 (6 bases). Trimming took off 3 bases at V and 4 bases at J, with 12 bases between the two ends. Germline CDR1 is LGHDT and CDR2 is YNNKEL (reference sequence). The CDR3 covers 14 residues. CDR3 coding DNA: TGTGCCAGCAGCCAGGAGGGGGTTAGCACTGAAGCTTTCTTT. Its protein product is CASSQEGVSTEAFF.

About this clonotype itself: One base separates it from a far larger clone, so it is likely a read error. The chain combines TRBV7-2 with TRBJ2-7; possible D gene TRBD2, 6 bases. Trimming removed 0 bases from V and 7 bases from J, with 19 bases in between. This CDR3 has 16 residues. Germline V CDR1 and CDR2: SGHTA, FQGNSA. In DNA form, the CDR3 reads TGTGCCAGCAGCTTAGCAGCGGGCCCGACGGGGAATGAGCAGTACTTC. This encodes CASSLAAGPTGNEQYF.

The V and J genes are TRBV20-1 and TRBJ2-6, with 8 bases fitting TRBD1. The CDR3 totals 18 residues. The germline CDR1 and CDR2 sequences are DFQATT and SNEGSKA (reference sequence). The ends lost 0 bases at V and 0 bases at J; junction bases unmatched: 7. In DNA form, the CDR3 reads TGCAGTGCTAGAGAGTTCGACAGGGGAAACTCTGGGGCCAACGTCCTGACTTTC. Protein product: CSAREFDRGNSGANVLTF.

This clonotype was seen once. The gene calls are TRBV19 and TRBJ2-1; 9 bases agree with TRBD2. Germline V lookup: CDR1 LNHDA, CDR2 SQIVND (reference sequence). The CDR3 sequence is 17 residues long. V lost 6 bases, J lost 4 bases, and 13 bases stayed unmatched. CDR3 nucleotides: TGTGCCAGTAGGCGGGGCTCGACTAGCGGACTATACAATGAGCAGTTCTTC. The encoded protein is CASRRGSTSGLYNEQFF.